Listed below are T cell receptor beta chains from one sample, sequenced in a study of identical twins. TCRdb fed the 5' RACE reads into MiXCR, producing one record per CDR3 protein. The sample shows 1.5 million to 2 million distinct CDR3 sequences, 25% to 35% of them seen only once. Sequenced input: cord blood. The receptors here all came from a newborn girl in good health. Both conserved end residues are part of each CDR3. The D gene is left open where the match is weak. For some rows the clone size is stated as once, few or many, or as a class when expanded; others skip it.

j_call d_call v_call clone_size cdr3_length cdr3_nt cdr3_aa
TRBJ2-1 NA TRBV12-3/TRBV12-4 NA 17 TGTGCCAGCAGACCAAAGACGAAGGTTATGGGCTACAATGAGCAGTTCTTC CASRPKTKVMGYNEQFF
TRBJ1-1 NA TRBV19 NA 14 TGTGCCAGTAGTGGCGGACAGACCAACACTGAAGCTTTCTTT CASSGGQTNTEAFF
TRBJ2-7 TRBD2 TRBV4-1 NA 16 TGCGCCAGCAGCCAAGGGAATAGCGGGAGGCACTACGAGCAGTACTTC CASSQGNSGRHYEQYF
TRBJ1-2 NA TRBV6-2/TRBV6-3 NA 14 TGTGCCAGCAGTTACTCTGACAGGCCCTATGGCTACACCTTC CASSYSDRPYGYTF
TRBJ2-3 NA TRBV25-1 many 13 TGTGCCAGCAGTAAAACAGGGACAGATACGCAGTATTTT CASSKTGTDTQYF
TRBJ1-2 TRBD1 TRBV20-1 few 14 TGCAGTGCTTCAGATCCCCGACAGGGCGGAGGCTACACCTTC CSASDPRQGGGYTF
TRBJ1-1 NA TRBV15 NA 16 TGTGCCACCAGCAGAGATTTCGGCAGGGCGAACACTGAAGCTTTCTTT CATSRDFGRANTEAFF
TRBJ2-3 NA TRBV21-1 NA 14 TGTGCCAGCAGCTATCCGGATCGCACAGATACGCAGTATTTT CASSYPDRTDTQYF
TRBJ2-5 TRBD2 TRBV28 few 15 TGTGCCAGCAGTTTTGCGGGAGTTGCCCAAGAGACCCAGTACTTC CASSFAGVAQETQYF
TRBJ2-1 TRBD2 TRBV4-2 few 15 TGTGCCAGCAGCCAAGAAGACGGGGGGGCCAGGGAGCAGTTCTTC CASSQEDGGAREQFF
TRBJ2-3 NA TRBV12-3/TRBV12-4 NA 14 TGTGCCAGCAGCAAACTAGGTCTCACAGATACGCAGTATTTT CASSKLGLTDTQYF
TRBJ2-5 NA TRBV29-1 NA 12 TGCAGCGTTGGGACTATAGGAGAGACCCAGTACTTC CSVGTIGETQYF
TRBJ2-7 NA TRBV20-1 few 14 TGCAGTGCTAGAATATCCGGGGTTGGTTACGAGCAGTACTTC CSARISGVGYEQYF
TRBJ1-2 TRBD1 TRBV12-3/TRBV12-4 few 15 TGTGCCAGCAGTAGGGACAGGGGGTTACACTATGGCTACACCTTC CASSRDRGLHYGYTF
TRBJ2-1 TRBD2 TRBV20-1 NA 13 TGCAGTGCAAAGGGACTAGCTGATAATGAGCAGTTCTTC CSAKGLADNEQFF
TRBJ1-1 NA TRBV9 NA 14 TGTGCCAGCAGCGTACAAAGGATGAACACTGAAGCTTTCTTT CASSVQRMNTEAFF
TRBJ2-5 TRBD2 TRBV28 few 15 TGTGCCAGCAGTGCTCTGGGACTAGCGGGTAGTGAGCAGTACTTC CASSALGLAGSEQYF
TRBJ2-3 TRBD2 TRBV7-6 few 17 TGTGCCAGCAGACCCCTTCTCGTCGGACTAGCGGGGGATACGCAGTATTTT CASRPLLVGLAGDTQYF
TRBJ2-4 NA TRBV10-3 NA 14 TGTGCCATCAGTGAGGGGCTCTCCAAAAACATTCAGTACTTC CAISEGLSKNIQYF
TRBJ2-1 TRBD1 TRBV30 NA 14 TGTGCCTGGACCGGGACAGGTCGTGGCAATGAGCAGTTCTTC CAWTGTGRGNEQFF
TRBJ2-7 NA TRBV20-1 many 12 TGCAGTGCTAGAGGGGGGGTCTACGAGCAGTACTTC CSARGGVYEQYF
TRBJ2-5 NA TRBV20-1 NA 16 TGCAGTGCTAGAGTGGAGGGGGAGGGCCTCGGGAATGAGCAGTACTTC CSARVEGEGLGNEQYF
TRBJ2-5 NA TRBV4-2 once 15 TGTGCCAGCAGCCAAGCCGGGAGATTCCAAGAGACCCAGTACTTC CASSQAGRFQETQYF
TRBJ2-3 TRBD2 TRBV20-1 NA 19 TGCAGTGCCCCTCCTCCGGGACTAGCGGGGTTTCTTTTCACAGATACGCAGTATTTT CSAPPPGLAGFLFTDTQYF
TRBJ2-7 TRBD2 TRBV6-5 NA 16 TGTGCCAGCAGCATGACACGGGCGGGAGACGGCAATGAGCAGTACTTC CASSMTRAGDGNEQYF
TRBJ1-5 NA TRBV28 few 11 TGTGCCAGCAATAAAAATCAGCCCCAGCATTTT CASNKNQPQHF
TRBJ2-5 NA TRBV20-1 few 17 TGCAGTGCTAACCAGTTTAGAGGGGCCTGGTACCAAGAGACCCAGTACTTC CSANQFRGAWYQETQYF
TRBJ1-5 TRBD1 TRBV4-1 few 15 TGCGCCAGCAGCCAACAGACAGGGGAGAATCAGCCCCAGCATTTT CASSQQTGENQPQHF
TRBJ2-7 TRBD2 TRBV3-1 NA 15 TGTGCCAGCAGCCAAGCAGCGGGAAACCCCTACGAGCAGTACTTC CASSQAAGNPYEQYF
TRBJ2-1 NA TRBV7-2 few 15 TGTGCCAGCAGCCCCCGGGACTCAACCTACAATGAGCAGTTCTTC CASSPRDSTYNEQFF
TRBJ1-5 NA TRBV3-1 NA 15 TGTGCCAGCAGCCAAGGTATCCTTCTCAATCAGCCCCGGCATTTT CASSQGILLNQPRHF
TRBJ2-1 TRBD2 TRBV5-1 NA 17 TGCGCCAGCAGCCCAAAACCCTTAGCGGGAGGGGGCAATGAGCAGTTCTTC CASSPKPLAGGGNEQFF
TRBJ2-1 TRBD1 TRBV4-1 NA 17 TGCGCCAGCAGCCAAGAACCCCCCGGGACAGTCTTCAATGAGCAGTTCTTC CASSQEPPGTVFNEQFF
TRBJ1-5 TRBD1 TRBV10-3 NA 15 TGTGCCATCAGTGGACAGGGAGATAGCAATCAGCCCCAGCATTTT CAISGQGDSNQPQHF
TRBJ2-1 TRBD2 TRBV4-2 few 17 TGTGCCAGCAGCCAAGTCGCACTAGCGGGAGGCTACAATGAGCAGTTCTTC CASSQVALAGGYNEQFF
TRBJ1-5 NA TRBV20-1 NA 13 TGCAGTGCTAGAGGGGTTAGCAATCAGCCCCAGCATTTT CSARGVSNQPQHF
TRBJ1-2 NA TRBV25-1 few 12 TGTGCCAGCAGTGAATTAAGGGGTGGCTACACCTTC CASSELRGGYTF